The entry that follows covers one T cell receptor (beta chain) sequence. Its antigen remains unidentified. No much larger clone is present one base from it, and per-base qualities are unavailable. Library preparation employed the immunoSEQ multiplex PCR assay. For the multiplex PCR, a mixture combining 60 forward primers for TCR Vbeta segments and 13 reverse primers for TCR Jbeta segments was used. A multiplex PCR assay on genomic DNA amplified the CDR3 region of rearranged TCR beta genes. The Illumina HiSeq System was used to sequence the amplified TCR beta libraries as 87-base-pair reads. Regarding the original processing steps: A later analysis counted some 74 million unique TCR beta chains across the 550 to 800 repertoires, and 9 million to 14 million of these chains were shared by at least two donors. Raw reads were error-corrected and collapsed into unique sequences with a nearest-neighbor algorithm that merged closely related sequences to remove PCR and sequencing errors. V, D and J gene segments were assigned by aligning CDR3 sequences to IMGT reference sequences. For a sequence to be retained, at least a six-nucleotide match to both a V gene segment and a J gene segment was required. Rearrangements were called productive when the CDR3 lacked stop codons and stayed in frame with V and J; all others were non-productive. CDR3 was defined according to IMGT convention as the region running from the second conserved V-encoded cysteine to the conserved J-encoded phenylalanine. The earlier analysis of fewer than 750 of the donors excluded sequences that lacked an unambiguous match to a single V gene segment. In an earlier analysis of approximately 550 of the donors, V segments were called functional above 56.7% productive rearrangements and were called segregating when the between-donor standard deviation exceeded 5%. A statistical classification framework was built for diagnosing cytomegalovirus status from the catalog of TCR beta chain sequences. In a later analysis, TCR nucleotide sequences were compared against IMGT/GENE-DB human TR gene sequences so that V and J genes could be assigned. Using the TCRdist pipeline, a later analysis assigned CDR3 sequences along with most-parsimonious VDJ recombination scenarios. In a later analysis, each TCR beta chain was defined by its CDR3 amino acid sequence together with its V-gene family, and reads without a unique V-gene family were excluded. In a later analysis, 450 to 600 highly shared, low-generation-probability nucleotide sequences were removed to address suspected cross-contamination and a sequencing artifact. For each public chain, a later analysis derived a clonal expansion index from normalized ranks of inferred template counts within each repertoire. In a later analysis, generation probabilities were computed using a VDJ recombination model fitted to out-of-frame rearrangements, and the results were checked against IGoR. Hypergeometric tests were used in a later analysis to score TCR-TCR, TCR-HLA and TCR-CMV co-occurrence, with a repertoire-size bias correction applied to the TCR pairs. To estimate false discovery rates, a later analysis permuted the HLA or CMV assignments 20 times. In a later analysis, co-occurring TCRs were grouped using DBSCAN, with TCRdist sequence similarity added in when clustering inside HLA-allele-positive subsets. For co-occurrence clustering, repertoires with fewer than 30,000 or more than 120,000 public chains were excluded, along with five repertoires with anomalous nucleotide sharing. TCRdb took over this immuneACCESS table, retaining in-frame rearrangements with V and J assigned. Such tables are incomplete; in checked studies, under half of the missing clones stem from an unresolved V gene, and the remainder is unexplained. Clone size and V and J calls were adopted from that table, with D and trimming inferred from the DNA. Present in this sample are tens of thousands of clones, approximately 72% of which were seen just once. Over 7% of the sample rests with the top ten.

The data were taken from a study of cytomegalovirus exposure and HLA in healthy donors (TCRdb year 2017). Regarding the research as a whole: According to an earlier analysis of a few hundred of the donors, some 180 million T cells yielded roughly 110 million unique TCR beta sequences and about 300 Gb of sequence data. About 300 gigabases of sequencing data and 78 million or so unique TCR sequences were included in an early release covering roughly 700 HLA-typed donors. Of the approximately 400 genotyped donors, roughly 80% were placed in the genetic ancestry cluster associated with self-reported Caucasian donors. The study was designed to test whether signatures of past pathogen exposure could be identified by cataloging public T cell receptors. The study used immunosequencing to profile the T cell repertoires of approximately 640 subjects and linked those repertoires to cytomegalovirus serostatus. In addition to the first cohort of roughly 670 subjects, a separate validation cohort of 120 different subjects was used. To predict cytomegalovirus infection status, the study brought together high-throughput TCR immunosequencing, statistical association of individual TCRs with disease status, and machine learning. A later analysis re-analyzed previously published TCR beta repertoires from roughly 690 donors and added high-resolution HLA genotyping to study TCR occurrence patterns. Rather than drawing on any new phenotypic data, the later analysis identified candidate immune exposures from TCR beta sequences and the way those sequences occurred across donors. To decide whether each TCR beta V gene segment behaved as functional or pseudogenic, an earlier analysis of some 580 of the donors relied on high-throughput TCR beta sequencing. Donor age, sex, ethnicity and CMV serostatus were compiled alongside the repertoire data. A later genetic analysis took genome-wide SNP genotypes for about 65% of the roughly 670 donors and used that subset as a discovery cohort. Every discovery cohort repertoire had been produced on one sequencing platform. Both class I and class II loci were covered by HLA typing, at four-digit resolution. Typing coverage varied by locus: roughly 629-630 donors for A, B, C, DRB1 and DQB1; 522 for DQA1; approximately 610 for DPA1; 450 to 480 for DPB1. Roughly five DR-DQ haplotypes were treated as single units for association and clustering because of strong linkage in the cohort. On average, around 240,000 unique TCR beta nucleotide sequences were sequenced per donor among 398 genotyped donors of the cohort, with about 19% of those sequences being non-productive. Study-wide conclusions, independent of this receptor: In a later analysis, HLA-associated TCR beta chains showed more clonal expansion and lower generation probabilities than non-associated chains that were equally common. A later analysis associated about 16,000 TCR beta sequences with specific HLA alleles at a false discovery rate of 0.05. About 17 rarely observed V segments, including chromosome 9 orphons, were excluded from the earlier analysis of 550 to 700 of the donors because counts were too low. In vitro tests confirmed that a few of the cytomegalovirus-associated TCR beta chains recognize cytomegalovirus antigens. A later genetic analysis reported fewer N-insertions in productive TCRs among donors in an Asian-associated ancestry cluster than the roughly 700-donor mean. Correlated functional status among segregating V segments might reflect linkage disequilibrium, but an unknown experimental factor could not be ruled out. Some IMGT-functional V segments, including TRBV6-2 and TRBV6-3, could not be distinguished by the 87-base-pair reads and were therefore excluded. According to the authors, the approach could potentially be generalized to other disease states and immunological phenotypes. V-gene and J-gene trimming of TCR beta chains was associated with a missense DCLRE1C variant in a later genetic analysis, and the association was replicated in an independent cohort. In this cohort, only TCR beta chains were sequenced, and detectable features were limited by the absence of alpha or paired-chain data. In both the original and validation cohorts, the classifier was reported to diagnose cytomegalovirus status with high specificity and sensitivity. According to a later analysis, parvovirus B19, influenza, CMV and Epstein-Barr virus appeared linked to several top co-occurrence clusters. Across donors, most TCR sequences were observed very rarely, whereas some public TCRs were present in many individuals. In the study, around 160 TCR beta chains were listed as associated with cytomegalovirus. A later analysis found that TCR association rates varied across HLA loci, with DRB1 alleles showing the most associated TCRs and HLA-C alleles the fewest. When HLA alleles, especially DR and DQ, strongly co-occurred, TCR associations were difficult to assign to individual alleles. A further reported finding was that TCR beta sequences accurately predicted the HLA-A and HLA-B alleles for most subjects in the first cohort. Roughly uniform sequencing depth across donors was assumed in presence/absence analyses, although this assumption may not hold. A group of highly shared sequence variants was considered likely to be a technical artifact of the sequencing pipeline. CMV serostatus was the only immune exposure information available for the cohort. Because some donors lacked HLA typing at each locus, the association tests relied only on the typed subset. In an earlier analysis of more than 500 of the donors, most TCR beta V segments appeared in productive rearrangements about 87% or about 30% of the time, broadly matching IMGT annotations. In a later analysis, most CMV-associated TCR beta chains were found to appear HLA-restricted, with HLA associations seemingly driven largely by CMV exposure.

V lost 2 bases and J lost 3 bases, and the count of bases not matched to a germline gene is 8. Including the terminal cysteine and phenylalanine, the CDR3 comprises 17 residues. Kept here is only the CDR3 DNA, which spans 51 bases and is read in frame from base 1. Reading the germline V gene gives CDR1 MNHNS and CDR2 SASEGT. The cohort was made up of roughly 670 healthy bone marrow donors. At the time of sampling, all cohort members were nominally healthy, though unrecorded immune exposures were likely present. The donor was CMV seropositive and belonged to the group of 250 to 300 seropositive cohort members. A peripheral blood sample was collected from each donor, and TCR beta sequencing was performed on peripheral blood mononuclear cells. Genomic DNA was extracted from the blood cell samples with the Qiagen DNeasy Blood Extraction Kit.

Recombination joined TRBV6-1 with TRBJ1-3, with 9 central nucleotides matching TRBD1. This TCR was sampled from a woman aged 40-49 years in good health and CMV-seropositive. The sample consisted of PBMCs. The DNA reads TGTGCCAGCAGTGAACTCCCACAGGGGGCTGTTGGAAACACCATATATTTT. It translates to CASSELPQGAVGNTIYF.